This T cell receptor beta chain was recovered during a study of technical replicates of blood from a few donors (dated by TCRdb to the late 2010s). To note about this clone: No antigen is known for it. No quality values exist for individual bases; no much larger clone is one base distant.

Per the germline V gene (reference sequence), MNHNY is the CDR1 and SVGAGI is the CDR2. V is pared back by 2 bases and J by 3 bases, with 10 bases lying between the germline termini. The cysteine opens and the phenylalanine closes a CDR3 of 14 amino acids. Only the CDR3 part of the read is kept: 42 bases, read in frame from the first base. Library preparation employed the immunoSEQ multiplex PCR assay. This is the immuneACCESS table as TCRdb keeps it, with only in-frame sequences that have V and J called. A part of the clones is gone; compared with another copy, unresolved V genes explain less than half, and the rest is unexplained. The sample contains fewer than 15,000 clones, more than 75% of them found a single time. The ten largest clones take up about 13% of the sample.

The chain uses TRBV6-6 and TRBJ1-2; the D segment cannot be called with confidence. Sequencing was done on a sample of PBMCs. This clonotype was obtained from a human donor in good health. The nucleotides are TGTGCCAGCAGTTACCCCGCTGACTACTATGGCTACACCTTC. Protein translation: CASSYPADYYGYTF.